This T cell receptor (beta chain) was identified in a study of regulatory T cells in long-lasting Graves disease. In building TCR beta libraries, iRepertoire HTBI primers were used together with Arm-PCR of CDR3 regions. One entry per CDR3 protein, called by TCRdb with MiXCR from the multiplex PCR reads. The sample has fewer than 450,000 distinct CDR3 sequences; approximately 15% are singletons. This clonotype has at least ten counts. As for time point: newly diagnosed GD, antithyroid drugs for less than 3 months. TCR sequences were obtained from RNA taken from PBMCs. Germline V gives CDR1 SQVTM, CDR2 ANQGSEA. This CDR3 has 17 amino acids. Trimming cost V 1 base and J 2 bases, with 21 bases left between them. The same data also contributed to another study, on T cells in Graves' hyperthyroidism and ophthalmopathy. As that report states: Using the HTBI primer set, a first-round RT-PCR was run on the TCR CDR3. Blood also contained most expanded thyroid clonotypes above 0.001.

The specimen was peripheral blood mononuclear cells (PBMCs), collected at new diagnosis, from a patient treated with antithyroid drugs. The rearrangement joins TRBV29-1 to TRBJ2-7, with D perhaps given as TRBD1 or TRBD2 (5 bases each). The origin of this receptor is a woman aged 40 to 50 with Graves disease. Here the CDR3 reads CSVEAPLRGQTTYEQYF. CDR3 nucleotides: TGCAGCGTTGAAGCCCCTCTACGGGGCCAAACAACCTACGAGCAGTACTTC.